This passage covers 19 T cell receptor beta chains from one sample sequenced in a study of CD4+ T cells in melanoma. Data came from immunoSEQ multiplex PCR; TCRdb stores just in-frame clones and leaves some out. Here the sample spans over 5,500 clones, roughly 50% being singletons. Sequencing was done on a sample of cells from a culture (not recorded whether cultured in vitro). The receptor set was obtained from a human donor with melanoma.

Only a few counts were recorded for this clone. The gene calls are TRBV5-1 and TRBJ2-1, with 8 positions matching TRBD1. CDR3 length: 14 amino acids. Germline trimming cut 4 bases from V and 7 bases from J; bases unmatched to any gene: 7. CDR1 and CDR2 (germline): SGHRS, YFSETQ. CDR3 region: CASSPGDRTNEQFF. As DNA, the CDR3 is TGCGCCAGCAGCCCGGGGGACAGGACAAATGAGCAGTTCTTC.

This rearrangement joins TRBV2 to TRBJ1-5; no definite D call. CDR3 length: 13 residues. CDR1 and CDR2 from the germline V gene are SNHLY and FYNNEI. The V and J ends lost 1 base and 5 bases respectively, with 6 bases between them. The CDR3 DNA reads as TGTGCCAGCAGTGAAGACAGTCATCAGCCCCAGCATTTT. Translating it yields CASSEDSHQPQHF.

The chain uses TRBV7-7 and TRBJ1-4; D not certain. The CDR3 is 15 residues long. Trimming took 8 bases from V and 8 from J, leaving 21 bases between them. Germline V gene data show CDR1 as SSHAT and CDR2 as FNYEAQ (reference sequence). The DNA for the CDR3 is TGTGCCAGCCCGAAGGCGGGAGCCCAGGAGGAAAAACTGTTTTTT. This sequence encodes CASPKAGAQEEKLFF.

A few counts support this clone. The V call is TRBV2, the J call TRBJ2-1; perhaps TRBD1 as D (6 bases). This CDR3 comprises 12 residues. Germline loops: CDR1 SNHLY, CDR2 FYNNEI. V lost 6 bases, J lost 10 bases, and 13 bases lay in between. CDR3 in DNA: TGTGCCAGCAGGGGTACCGGGACAGAGCAGTTCTTC. Its protein is CASRGTGTEQFF. The entire variable domain, with the rest obtained from reference TRBV2 and TRBJ2-1, is as follows: EPEVTQTPSHQVTQMGQEVILRCVPISNHLYFYWYRQILGQKVEFLVSFYNNEISEKSEIFDDQFSVERPDGSNFTLKIRSTKLEDSAMYFCASRGTGTEQFFGPGTRLTVL.

The chain recombines TRBV7-9 with TRBJ2-1; 15 bases are a match to TRBD2. V lost 6 bases to trimming and J lost 6 bases; unmatched junction nucleotides: 3. This CDR3 has 15 amino acids. CDR1 and CDR2 (germline): SEHNR, FQNEAQ (reference sequence). The CDR3 DNA reads as TGTGCCAGCAGTCAGGGACTAGCGGGGGGCAATGAGCAGTTCTTC. It translates to CASSQGLAGGNEQFF.

This sequence joins TRBV5-6 and TRBJ1-1; D is perhaps TRBD1 (6 bases). Trimming took off 0 bases at V and 0 bases at J, with 15 bases between the two ends. Looked up from germline, CDR1 is SGHDT and CDR2 is YYEEEE. The CDR3 has 17 residues. Here the CDR3 DNA reads TGTGCCAGCAGCTTGGTTGGGGGCCACCTCATGAACACTGAAGCTTTCTTT. This encodes CASSLVGGHLMNTEAFF.

The chain joins TRBV4-1 to TRBJ1-2; D call uncertain. Germline-derived CDR1 and CDR2 are MGHRA and YSYEKL. The CDR3 is 17 amino acids. V was pared by 3 bases and J by 4 bases, with 21 bases between. The CDR3 here is CASSQEGGRFSSYGYTF. The CDR3, as DNA: TGCGCCAGCAGCCAGGAGGGTGGTAGGTTTTCCTCCTATGGCTACACCTTC.

Details on this clone: The CDR3 carries no conserved terminal phenylalanine or tryptophan, so it likely arises from a read error. It is unclear where the CDR3 begins or ends on the DNA, so no DNA is shown, and the CDR3 is as TCRdb lists it. This chain's CDR3 is CAIRGLAGDDVQFFP. V gene TRBV10-3 combines with J gene TRBJ2-7; the D call of TRBD2 is as the table states it, not checked on the DNA. CDR1 ENHRY and CDR2 SYGVKD come from the germline V gene. The CDR3 length equals 15 residues, ends included.

The rearrangement uses TRBV15 and TRBJ2-5; D is uncertain. The V end lost 0 bases, the J end lost 2 bases, and 7 bases lay between the germline ends. The germline V gene encodes CDR1 LNHNV and CDR2 YYDKDF (reference sequence). The CDR3 runs to 14 residues. The CDR3 reads CATSRDAGQETQYF. CDR3 nucleotide sequence: TGTGCCACCAGCAGAGACGCCGGGCAAGAGACCCAGTACTTC.

This chain uses TRBV6-5 with TRBJ2-5; D not resolved. Trimming stripped 5 bases from V and 2 bases from J, with 9 bases between. Germline CDR1 and CDR2: MNHEY and SVGAGI. The CDR3 is 13 amino acids. In DNA form, the CDR3 reads TGTGCCAGCAGTAGAGTCGAACAAGAGACCCAGTACTTC. Translating gives CASSRVEQETQYF.

The V and J genes are TRBV18 and TRBJ1-1; possibly TRBD1 for D (6 bases). The CDR3 spans 14 residues. Germline CDR1 reads KGHSH; CDR2 reads LQKENI. V shed 5 bases and J shed 9 bases, with 19 bases lying between them. The CDR3 here is CASSVTGLLIQAFF. Written as DNA, the CDR3 is TGTGCCAGCTCAGTTACAGGGCTACTAATACAAGCTTTCTTT.

This clone was counted a few times. The CDR3 region has the DNA TGCGCCAGCAGCTTACAGGGAGGGCAAGAGACCCAGTACTTC. It is translated as CASSLQGGQETQYF. The chain links TRBV5-1 to TRBJ2-5, with D possibly TRBD2 on 7 matching bases. Trimming removed 2 bases from V and 2 bases from J, with 10 bases in between. Germline V lookup: CDR1 SGHRS, CDR2 YFSETQ. CDR3 length: 14 amino acids.

This clone appeared a few times. The chain recombines TRBV4-1 with TRBJ1-4, with 11 bases identical to TRBD1. The junction had 1 base not matched to a gene; V was cut back by 0 bases and J by 7 bases. The germline V gene encodes CDR1 MGHRA and CDR2 YSYEKL. This CDR3 spans 15 amino acids. The CDR3 loop is CASSQDGTGGEKLFF. The CDR3 region has the DNA TGCGCCAGCAGCCAAGACGGGACAGGGGGTGAAAAACTGTTTTTT.

This chain connects TRBV2 to TRBJ2-6; maybe TRBD1 (5 bases). Trimming left V 5 bases short and J 2 bases short, with 7 bases between. The CDR3 length is 14 residues. Germline V gives CDR1 SNHLY, CDR2 FYNNEI. DNA for the CDR3: TGTGCCAGCAGTTTGACAGCTGGGGCCAACGTCCTGACTTTC. It is translated as CASSLTAGANVLTF.

This clone was seen more than once but under ten times. V usage is TRBV14 and J usage is TRBJ2-7; D possibly corresponds to TRBD1 (6 bases). CDR1 is SGHDN and CDR2 is FVKESK in the germline V gene. The CDR3 spans 13 residues. Trimming stripped 4 bases from V and 7 bases from J, with 14 bases between. This CDR3 reads CASSPYTGWEQYF. The CDR3 DNA reads TGTGCCAGCAGCCCTTACACAGGGTGGGAGCAGTACTTC.

The genes are TRBV6-5 and TRBJ2-4; tentative D call: TRBD2 (5 bases). CDR1 and CDR2 (germline): MNHEY, SVGAGI. V was pared by 3 bases and J by 0 bases, with 12 bases between. The CDR3 is 16 amino acids. CDR3 sequence (DNA): TGTGCCAGCAGTTATTTCCGGGGTCTAGCCAAAAACATTCAGTACTTC. This encodes CASSYFRGLAKNIQYF.

The CDR3 is CASSLTGAGYEQYF. The CDR3 region has the DNA TGTGCCAGCAGTCTCACAGGGGCGGGCTACGAGCAGTACTTC. The chain carries TRBV2 and TRBJ2-7, with 7 bases identical to TRBD1. The germline V gene has CDR1 SNHLY and CDR2 FYNNEI. The CDR3 loop spans 14 amino acids. V was pared by 5 bases and J by 3 bases, with 7 bases of the junction left unmatched.

V gene TRBV7-3 combines with J gene TRBJ2-7; possible D gene TRBD2, 5 bases. The germline V gene encodes CDR1 SGHTA and CDR2 FQGTGA. Trimming shortened V by 5 bases and J by 6 bases, and 17 bases separated the two germline ends. The CDR3 spans 14 residues. The CDR3 sequence is CASSPSASAGEQYF. The DNA for the CDR3 is TGTGCCAGCAGCCCGAGTGCGTCCGCGGGCGAGCAGTACTTC. Full variable domain (rest looked up from reference TRBV7-3 and TRBJ2-7): GAGVSQTPSNKVTEKGKYVELRCDPISGHTALYWYRQSLGQGPEFLIYFQGTGAADDSGLPNDRFFAVRPEGSVSTLKIQRTERGDSAVYLCASSPSASAGEQYFGPGTRLTVT.

This clone was picked up a small number of times. V is TRBV5-1 and J is TRBJ1-3; D unresolved. Germline V gene lookup returns CDR1 SGHRS and CDR2 YFSETQ. The CDR3 runs to 15 residues. V was trimmed by 0 bases and J by 2 bases, leaving 9 bases between them. CDR3 protein: CASSLVGVPGNTIYF. Here the CDR3 DNA reads TGCGCCAGCAGCTTGGTTGGCGTTCCTGGAAACACCATATATTTT.